A selection of T cell receptor beta chains follows, all from one sample in a study of blood T cell repertoires in COVID-19. Here immunoSEQ multiplex PCR was the method, and the copy in TCRdb shows in-frame clones only, minus some. The sample yields roughly 350,000 clones, 90% to 95% seen once. Sequencing input: peripheral blood. The receptors were gathered from a woman aged 18-30 years who had recovered from COVID-19. Each CDR3 is given with its conserved first and last residue. The order of the fields is clone size, J gene, V gene, CDR3 protein. Some rows have no size entry. The others give once, few or many, or a class for an expanded clone.

clone size: once
J gene: TRBJ2-3
V gene: TRBV11-2
CDR3 protein: CASSRSAVELDF

clone size: -
J gene: TRBJ2-5
V gene: TRBV5-1
CDR3 protein: CASSGGGAGQETQYF

clone size: -
J gene: TRBJ2-3
V gene: TRBV7-8
CDR3 protein: CASSRQGSITDTQYF

clone size: -
J gene: TRBJ1-1
V gene: TRBV6-4
CDR3 protein: CASSYSPGTEAFF

clone size: -
J gene: TRBJ2-3
V gene: TRBV7-6
CDR3 protein: CASSQGTGSTDTQYF

clone size: -
J gene: TRBJ2-1
V gene: TRBV12-5
CDR3 protein: CASGLERGSSYNEQFF

clone size: -
J gene: TRBJ2-3
V gene: TRBV5-1
CDR3 protein: CASSWGLAGYTDTQYF

clone size: once
J gene: TRBJ2-1
V gene: TRBV4-1
CDR3 protein: CASSRGLARENEQFF

clone size: -
J gene: TRBJ1-5
V gene: TRBV6-2/TRBV6-3
CDR3 protein: CASSYSWDSDNQPQHF

clone size: -
J gene: TRBJ2-3
V gene: TRBV24-1
CDR3 protein: CATSDLGGRAVPDTQYF

clone size: -
J gene: TRBJ2-1
V gene: TRBV7-2
CDR3 protein: CASSGQVSSYNEQFF

clone size: -
J gene: TRBJ2-2
V gene: TRBV9
CDR3 protein: CASSVGFPSGGGTGELFF

clone size: -
J gene: TRBJ2-1
V gene: TRBV4-1
CDR3 protein: CASSHLAGHNEQFF

clone size: -
J gene: TRBJ2-2
V gene: TRBV7-9
CDR3 protein: CASSPRTEREYGELFF

clone size: once
J gene: TRBJ2-1
V gene: TRBV27
CDR3 protein: CASSLKLAGGLGRFF